This entry lists 7 T cell receptor beta chains sequenced from one sample in a study of identical twins. One entry per CDR3 protein, called by TCRdb with MiXCR from the 5' RACE reads. The sample carries 1.5 million or so distinct CDR3 sequences, around 29% recorded once. Sequences were obtained from cord blood. These receptor sequences come from a newborn girl in good health.

In its sample, this clonotype was seen a few times. The chain uses TRBV5-1 and TRBJ1-4; 8 bases are shared with TRBD1. This CDR3 contains 15 residues. The junction had 10 bases not matched to a gene; V was cut back by 4 bases and J by 8 bases. From germline, CDR1 is SGHRS and CDR2 YFSETQ. CDR3 sequence (DNA): TGCGCCAGCAGCCTCTGGACAGGGAGGGGAGAAAAACTGTTTTTT. Its protein is CASSLWTGRGEKLFF. The full variable domain, in which reference TRBV5-1 and TRBJ1-4 provide the parts outside the CDR3, is KAGVTQTPRYLIKTRGQQVTLSCSPISGHRSVSWYQQTPGQGLQFLFEYFSETQRNKGNFPGRFSGRQFSNSRSEMNVSTLELGDSALYLCASSLWTGRGEKLFFGSGTQLSVL.

The genes are TRBV12-3 or TRBV12-4 and TRBJ1-5, with 8 positions matching TRBD1. V lost 6 bases and J lost 5; bases outside the gene matches: 6. The CDR3 covers 14 residues. CDR3 coding DNA: TGTGCCAGCAGGACCGGACAGGGACATCAGCCCCAGCATTTT. This gives the protein CASRTGQGHQPQHF.

The rearrangement joins TRBV27 to TRBJ2-7, with D tentatively TRBD1 (5 bases). Germline V gene sequence: CDR1 MNHEY, CDR2 SMNVEV (reference sequence). This CDR3 spans 13 amino acids. The ends were cut back, 6 bases at V and 7 bases at J, with 16 bases in the middle. The CDR3 loop is CASSLTQGLEQYF. CDR3 bases: TGTGCCAGCAGCCTCACCCAGGGTCTTGAGCAGTACTTC.

Comments on this clonotype: A much bigger clone sits one base away, suggesting this may be a read error. The J gene is TRBJ2-5, the V gene TRBV20-1; D gene ambiguous. The tail of the sequence fits TRBJ2-7 better, so the J call may be wrong. The CDR3 has 14 amino acids. Germline V CDR1 and CDR2: DFQATT, SNEGSKA (reference sequence). CDR3 sequence: CSARASPSPYEQYF. CDR3 DNA: TGCAGTGCTAGAGCCTCACCAAGTCCCTACGAGCAGTACTTC.

A few counts support this clonotype. The rearrangement uses TRBV18 and TRBJ1-4; 9 bases map to TRBD1. The CDR3 is made up of 18 amino acids. The V and J ends lost 1 base and 6 bases, in that order; junction bases with no gene match: 12. Germline values: CDR1 KGHSH, CDR2 LQKENI. The CDR3 is CASSPRVLPDRGDEKLFF. CDR3 DNA sequence: TGTGCCAGCTCACCACGGGTACTTCCGGACAGGGGTGATGAAAAACTGTTTTTT.

This clonotype was observed a few times. The chain recombines TRBV5-1 with TRBJ2-7; a possible D gene is TRBD1 (5 bases). The V end was cut by 0 bases, the J end by 0 bases, with 10 bases between. The CDR3 length is 15 residues. Germline V CDR1 and CDR2: SGHRS, YFSETQ. CDR3 DNA: TGCGCCAGCAGCTTGGGACAGTTCAGCTCCTACGAGCAGTACTTC. This sequence encodes CASSLGQFSSYEQYF.

This clonotype was counted a few times. This chain connects TRBV27 to TRBJ1-2; 7 positions agree with TRBD1. Germline V gives CDR1 MNHEY, CDR2 SMNVEV (reference sequence). V gave up 6 bases and J gave up 4 bases; unmatched junction bases: 14. This CDR3 is built from 16 residues. CDR3 in amino acids: CASRSPAGRGLYGYTF. DNA for the CDR3: TGTGCCAGCAGATCCCCCGCGGGTAGGGGGCTCTATGGCTACACCTTC.